This T cell receptor (beta chain) was found in a study of blood T cells in healthy people across ages. About the study: Per two T cells, about one barcoded beta molecule was captured through template switching.

Through a sample-barcoded 5' primer and a J-beta primer mix, a second PCR was run for roughly 7 to 11 cycles. One entry per CDR3 protein results from TCRdb running MiXCR on the 5' RACE reads. The top ten clones hold 7.9% of a sample with about 1,500,000 distinct CDR3 sequences, around 42% of them seen once. Isolated per sample were at least 7 million PBMCs. Per sample, no less than 5.5 micrograms of total RNA were extracted. This clonotype was counted only a few times. Trimming pared 5 bases from V and 7 bases from J, leaving 12 bases between. From germline, CDR1 is SQVTM and CDR2 ANQGSEA. The CDR3 runs to 13 residues.

The sequence came from a young woman in good health. This sequence joins TRBV29-1 and TRBJ1-6; no clear D gene. Sequencing was performed on blood. CDR3 protein: CSVSGGTNSPLHF. As DNA, the CDR3 is TGCAGCGTTTCCGGAGGAACGAATTCACCCCTCCACTTT.